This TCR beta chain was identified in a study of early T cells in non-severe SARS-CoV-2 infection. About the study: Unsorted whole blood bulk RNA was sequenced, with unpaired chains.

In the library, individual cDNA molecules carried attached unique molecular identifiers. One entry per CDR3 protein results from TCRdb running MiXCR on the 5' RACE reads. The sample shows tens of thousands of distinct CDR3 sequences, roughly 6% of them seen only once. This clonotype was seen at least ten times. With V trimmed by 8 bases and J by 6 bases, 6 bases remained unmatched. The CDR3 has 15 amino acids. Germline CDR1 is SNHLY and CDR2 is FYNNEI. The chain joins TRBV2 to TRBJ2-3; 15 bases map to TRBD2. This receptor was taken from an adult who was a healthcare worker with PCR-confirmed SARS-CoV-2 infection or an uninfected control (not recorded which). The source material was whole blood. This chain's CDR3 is CASGLAGGQRDTQYF. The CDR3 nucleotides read TGTGCCAGCGGACTAGCGGGAGGGCAGCGCGATACGCAGTATTTT.